Following are 20 T cell receptor beta chains from one sample sequenced in a study of blood T cell repertoires in COVID-19. Clones were read by immunoSEQ multiplex PCR, and TCRdb kept only the in-frame ones, dropping some. The sample consists of 340,000 or so clones, just over 85% of them appearing once. The specimen was PBMCs or T cells enriched from blood (not recorded which). Receptors were obtained from a woman in her forties with acute COVID-19.

The rearrangement links TRBV15 to TRBJ1-1; D possibly corresponds to TRBD1 (5 bases). This CDR3 has 16 residues. V lost 1 base to trimming and J lost 2 bases, with 14 bases between them. Germline lookup yields CDR1 LNHNV and CDR2 YYDKDF (reference sequence). The CDR3 DNA sequence: TGTGCCACCAGCAGAGGGGGGGAGACACCTAACACTGAAGCTTTCTTT. It is translated as CATSRGGETPNTEAFF.

The rearrangement links TRBV12-3 or TRBV12-4 to TRBJ1-1; D unresolved. V lost 3 bases, J lost 11 bases, and 10 bases lay in between. CDR3 size: 11 residues. The CDR3 reads CASSFGVSAFF. The CDR3 DNA follows: TGTGCCAGCAGTTTCGGGGTCTCGGCTTTCTTT.

The V gene is TRBV5-1, the J gene TRBJ1-6, with 7 bases that match TRBD1. The germline CDR1 and CDR2 sequences are SGHRS and YFSETQ. V lost 3 bases, J lost 0 bases, and 3 bases stayed unmatched. The CDR3 runs 16 residues. The CDR3 DNA reads TGCGCCAGCAGCTGGGGACAGATCTCCTATAATTCACCCCTCCACTTT. Protein sequence: CASSWGQISYNSPLHF.

The rearrangement uses TRBV5-1 and TRBJ1-2, with unresolved D. Deletions cut 3 bases from V and 8 bases from J, with 23 bases between. The CDR3 loop spans 16 amino acids. Germline V CDR1 and CDR2: SGHRS, YFSETQ. The CDR3 nucleotides read TGCGCCAGCAGCTCAGACGGGAACGGAAATTTCCTCGGCTACACCTTC. It encodes CASSSDGNGNFLGYTF.

The genes are TRBV6-2 or TRBV6-3 and TRBJ2-7, with D uncertain. CDR3 length: 11 residues. Trimming shortened V by 4 bases and J by 6 bases, and 7 bases separated the two germline ends. The germline V gene encodes CDR1 MNHEY and CDR2 SVGEGT. This CDR3 is CASSFTSEQYF. Here the CDR3 DNA reads TGTGCCAGCAGTTTTACAAGCGAGCAGTACTTC.

V usage is TRBV6-5 and J usage is TRBJ1-4; no definite D call. The CDR3 covers 12 residues. CDR1 is MNHEY and CDR2 is SVGAGI in the germline V gene. V was shortened by 8 bases and J by 14 bases, with 18 bases between the two germline ends. The CDR3 spells CASSYSGGWLFF. The CDR3 nucleotides are TGTGCCAGCTCCTATTCGGGAGGTTGGCTGTTTTTT.

The rearrangement joins TRBV5-1 to TRBJ1-1; 7 positions agree with TRBD1. This CDR3 region has 15 residues. V trimming: 4 bases; J trimming: 5 bases; junction bases outside the gene matches: 11. CDR1 SGHRS and CDR2 YFSETQ come from the germline V gene. CDR3 sequence (DNA): TGCGCCAGCAGCCCGGGAACAGGGGTGAGGACTGAAGCTTTCTTT. Translating it yields CASSPGTGVRTEAFF.

This clone was recorded once. The chain employs TRBV24-1 and TRBJ2-1, with a tentative D call TRBD2 (5 bases). Germline V gives CDR1 KGHDR, CDR2 SFDVKD. The germline V and J ends were trimmed by 9 bases and 9 bases, with 20 bases remaining between them. There are 14 residues in the CDR3. This CDR3 reads CATSRGYKSPEQFF. The CDR3 DNA follows: TGTGCCACCTCCCGAGGGTACAAGTCGCCTGAGCAGTTCTTC.

The chain combines TRBV18 with TRBJ2-3; 15 bases line up with TRBD2. V was clipped by 5 bases and J by 4 bases; unmatched bases: 19. The CDR3 sequence is 21 residues long. The germline V gene encodes CDR1 KGHSH and CDR2 LQKENI. CDR3 DNA sequence: TGTGCCAGCTCAAAACGCTCCAGTGGACTAGCGGGGGGGCAATCGGCAGATACGCAGTATTTT. Residues: CASSKRSSGLAGGQSADTQYF.

The chain employs TRBV7-2 and TRBJ1-2; 7 bases are shared with TRBD1. CDR3 length equals 16 residues. V shed 3 bases, J shed 8 bases, and the junction held 15 bases outside the gene matches. Germline loops: CDR1 SGHTA, CDR2 FQGNSA. CDR3 DNA: TGTGCCAGCAGCTTTCAGGGGGGCGGAGGAGTTTTGGGCTACACCTTC. Translating gives CASSFQGGGGVLGYTF.

This clone was found a few times. The chain employs TRBV6-5 and TRBJ2-7; 7 bases line up with TRBD1. The CDR3 is made up of 14 amino acids. Germline CDR1 reads MNHEY; CDR2 reads SVGAGI. V lost 5 bases, J lost 3 bases, and 7 bases stayed unmatched. The DNA for the CDR3 is TGTGCCAGCAGTCGCCGGGACAGAGGCTACGAGCAGTACTTC. It encodes CASSRRDRGYEQYF.

The V call is TRBV7-2, the J call TRBJ1-5, with 7 bases lining up with TRBD1. Trimming removed 4 bases from V and 1 base from J; junction bases left unmatched: 10. The CDR3 has 17 amino acids. CDR1 is SGHTA and CDR2 is FQGNSA in the germline V gene. CDR3 DNA sequence: TGTGCCAGCAGCTGGGTGGTAGGGGGCACGAGCAATCAGCCCCAGCATTTT. It is translated as CASSWVVGGTSNQPQHF.

With respect to this clone: The identical CDR3 is also encoded by other nucleotide sequences in the sample. V and J are TRBV27 and TRBJ1-1; 9 bases are shared with TRBD1. This CDR3 has 13 amino acids. The trim removed 6 bases at V and 1 base at J, leaving 0 bases unmatched. Germline assignment: CDR1 MNHEY and CDR2 SMNVEV (reference sequence). The CDR3 sequence: CASRDRGNTEAFF. CDR3 DNA: TGTGCCAGCAGGGACAGGGGGAACACTGAAGCTTTCTTT.

The V call is TRBV10-3, the J call TRBJ1-1; tentative D call: TRBD1 (5 bases). V shed 2 bases and J shed 1 base, with 20 bases lying between them. Germline CDR1 reads ENHRY; CDR2 reads SYGVKD. The length of the CDR3 is 18 residues. The CDR3 spells CAISEGSYDSLRNTEAFF. The CDR3 coding sequence is TGTGCCATCAGTGAGGGATCCTATGACAGCCTAAGGAACACTGAAGCTTTCTTT.

V is TRBV5-1 and J is TRBJ2-1, with D perhaps matching TRBD2 (5 bases). Germline V gene sequence: CDR1 SGHRS, CDR2 YFSETQ. Trimming took off 4 bases at V and 4 bases at J, with 9 bases between the two ends. This CDR3 has 13 residues. The chain's CDR3 is CASSGTRYNEQFF. In nucleotides, the CDR3 is TGCGCCAGCAGCGGAACTAGATACAATGAGCAGTTCTTC.

The chain recombines TRBV2 with TRBJ2-1, with D tentatively TRBD2 (6 bases). Germline CDR1 reads SNHLY; CDR2 reads FYNNEI. V was trimmed by 0 bases and J by 14 bases, leaving 8 bases between them. This CDR3 comprises 11 residues. The CDR3 loop reads CASSEAREEFF. The DNA for the CDR3 is TGTGCCAGCAGTGAAGCGAGGGAGGAGTTCTTC. Drawing the rest from reference TRBV2 and TRBJ2-1, the complete variable domain is EPEVTQTPSHQVTQMGQEVILRCVPISNHLYFYWYRQILGQKVEFLVSFYNNEISEKSEIFDDQFSVERPDGSNFTLKIRSTKLEDSAMYFCASSEAREEFFGPGTRLTVL.

The rearrangement uses TRBV11-2 and TRBJ2-7, with D tentatively TRBD1 (5 bases). This CDR3 has 16 amino acids. Germline V gives CDR1 SGHAT, CDR2 FQNNGV. Trimming removed 2 bases at V and 1 base at J, with 15 bases between. The CDR3 DNA sequence: TGTGCCAGCAGCTTATCTATAGGGGTGGGTTCCTACGAGCAGTACTTC. It yields the protein CASSLSIGVGSYEQYF.

The chain couples TRBV7-7 to TRBJ2-2; TRBD1 aligns across 8 bases. Germline lookup yields CDR1 SSHAT and CDR2 FNYEAQ (reference sequence). The CDR3 is made up of 14 amino acids. J was trimmed by 3 bases and V by 6 bases; bases with no gene match: 3. This CDR3 reads CASSPGGYTGELFF. CDR3 DNA sequence: TGTGCCAGCAGTCCAGGGGGCTACACCGGGGAGCTGTTTTTT.

CDR3 loop: CASLSGTSNYGYTF. The CDR3 DNA reads TGTGCCAGTTTGAGTGGGACAAGTAACTATGGCTACACCTTC. The gene calls are TRBV28 and TRBJ1-2; D perhaps matches TRBD1 (6 bases). In germline, CDR1 is MDHEN, CDR2 SYDVKM. This CDR3 comprises 14 residues. Trimming removed 9 bases at V and 1 base at J, with 15 bases between.

This rearrangement joins TRBV6-4 to TRBJ2-1, with 9 bases aligning to TRBD2. With V trimmed by 4 bases and J by 7 bases, 8 bases remained unmatched. Germline assignment: CDR1 MRHNA and CDR2 SNTAGT. CDR3 length: 15 amino acids. The CDR3 nucleotides are TGTGCCAGCAGTGTGGAGCTGCTAGCGGGAAATGAGCAGTTCTTC. Translated, it gives CASSVELLAGNEQFF.